This T cell receptor beta chain comes out of a study of T cell repertoires and HLA-DP antigens (dated by TCRdb to between 2018 and 2020). With respect to the entire study: The study used an in vitro model of CD4+ T cell alloreactivity in which transduced HeLa cells presented allogeneic HLA-DP. Of the three donors, two were male and one was female, with ages ranging from the 18-to-29 band to the 60-to-69 band. On average, approximately 200 ng of DNA went in for sorted CD137+CD4+ samples, versus roughly 1,200 ng for pre-culture CD4+ samples. The two alloantigens modelled structurally similar versus dissimilar alloantigens, differing from self at one and over nine peptide-binding groove amino acids, respectively. Study-wide findings and limitations: Clones undetected before culture had an average cumulative frequency of about 40% against one allele versus approximately 50% against the other. Clonality of sorted CD137+ cells was similar against both alloantigens (approximately 0.39) and much higher than in pre-culture samples (about 0.04). The study was limited by having just a few donors, by relying on a non-physiological HeLa antigen-presenting system, and by using total CD4+ cells as responders. Separate analysis of naive and memory CD4+ repertoires was not performed.

This clone was counted a single time. The antigen this receptor binds is unknown. One base away there is no much larger clone; base qualities are not given. The immunoSEQ multiplex PCR, with forward primers for 54 TRBV segments and reverse primers for 13 TRBJ segments, was used to amplify TCRB CDR3 regions. Pre-culture CD4+ samples were sequenced at deep resolution, targeting about 220,000 T cell genomes. Sequencing of the amplicons on an Illumina HiSeq System generated 87 bp reads spanning the CDR3. In the original analysis: Reads were corrected for PCR and sequencing errors, and CDR3 regions were defined by alignment to IMGT reference sequences. Synthetic template pools were used to estimate counts of templates and unique rearrangements. Clonality was computed by subtracting Pielou's evenness from 1. The Daley-Smith estimator was used to estimate richness. Repertoire overlap was measured with Morisita's index. A clone counted as low-abundance if it appeared in cultured samples but went undetected in the pre-culture repertoire of the same donor. TCRdb re-hosts the immuneACCESS table, in-frame sequences only. Its copies lack some clones; in the studies checked, an unresolved V gene accounts for under half of them, and the cause for the rest is not known. Clone size and the V and J calls come from that table; the DNA yielded D and trimming. In this sample the table shows approximately 90,000 clones, about 89% of which occur a single time. Jointly, the top ten make up roughly 1.6% of the sample.

V gives up 0 bases and J gives up 4 bases, and the segment between their germline ends measures 10 bases. Sequences SGHRS (CDR1) and YFSETQ (CDR2) are obtained from the germline V gene. The CDR3 holds 14 amino acids from the cysteine to the phenylalanine. Kept here is only the CDR3 DNA, which spans 42 bases and is read in frame from base 1. Magnetic bead negative selection was used to isolate untouched CD4+ T cells from Ficoll-separated PBMC, with an average purity of about 98%. Using magnetic beads, untouched CD4+ T cells were isolated from Ficoll-separated PBMC at roughly 98% purity, with only negligible CD8+ contamination. Peripheral blood mononuclear cells were supplied by the buffy coats of a few healthy blood donors, who served as the study donors. CMV seronegative status was shared by all three donors. The DNeasy Blood & Tissue Kit was used for extraction of genomic DNA. Genomic DNA from sorted CD137+CD4+ cells and from pre-culture CD4+ baseline samples of each subject was subjected to TCRB sequencing.

The sequence joins TRBV5-1 to TRBJ2-5; too little of a D gene remains to name it. The source is a man in his fifties or sixties in good health and CMV-seronegative. Material for sequencing was CD4+ T cells from PBMCs. The bases are TGCGCCAGCAGCTTGGGGGCGACGAGAGAGACCCAGTACTTC. Its protein reads: CASSLGATRETQYF.